This T cell receptor beta chain is from a study of identifying expanded T cells in peripheral blood. General study results and limits: Roughly two-week clone count variance significantly increased as total template count grew. Differentially abundant clones: around 1.2 between replicates, about 17 at approximately 14 days, around 19 at four.

During the collection period, no donor immune events like infections were recorded. On this clone itself: What it binds is unknown.

Measured with immunoSEQ multiplex PCR; TCRdb has only the in-frame clones, and not every one. The sample has approximately 100,000 clones, around 88% seen once; the top ten hold 16%. Per germline, CDR1 SGHNT and CDR2 YENEEA. Trimming pared 5 bases from V and 3 bases from J, leaving 17 bases between. The CDR3 sequence is 15 residues long. This sequence joins TRBV11-3 and TRBJ2-7, with D possibly TRBD2 on 6 matching bases. Sequenced sample: blood. This clonotype was obtained from a person aged 18-70 years in good health. DNA for the CDR3: TGTGCCAGCAGCCGTGGTGGGGACTTCGACTACGAGCAGTACTTC. Its protein product is CASSRGGDFDYEQYF.